This T cell receptor (beta chain) derives from a study of regulatory T cells in long-lasting Graves disease (dated by TCRdb to the early 2020s). Notes on the research overall: In the newly diagnosed Graves' disease group, patients had been taking antithyroid drugs for less than 3 months. Patients with persistent Graves' disease were compared with patients with newly diagnosed Graves' disease using TCR sequencing and RNA sequencing of peripheral blood. The study was registered as a clinical trial and conducted in China. A total of roughly 33 samples were covered by TCR sequencing, comprising around 13 persistent and 20 newly diagnosed Graves' disease patients.

V drops 2 bases and J drops 5 bases, leaving 13 bases in between. Inclusive of the bounding cysteine and phenylalanine, the CDR3 is 14 residues long. Just CDR3 DNA is preserved here, 42 bases in frame from base 1. From the germline V gene (reference sequence), CDR1 is MNHEY and CDR2 is SMNVEV. Here is what the overall study found, with its caveats: The study examined only peripheral blood because the primary lesion, thyroid tissue, could not be accessed. Sequencing and analysis were limited to the TCR beta chain. Persistent patients shared more public clonotypes among themselves (2,741) than newly diagnosed patients did (more than 950). Lower TCR Shannon entropy and fewer highly expanded clones were observed in persistent Graves' disease patients than in newly diagnosed patients, which suggested clonal expansion. The small sample size was acknowledged by the authors as a limitation that may reduce accuracy. TRBV28, TRBJ1-2 and TRBJ2-5 were preferentially used in persistent disease, while TRBV20-1 and TRBJ2-1 were favored in newly diagnosed disease.

The sample holds many counts of this clonotype. Its specific antigen is unknown. No base qualities exist here, and no much larger clone lies one base off it. Libraries were prepared through multiplex PCR. Sequencing instrument: Illumina HiSeq 4000. TCR beta libraries were built with iRepertoire HTBI primers and Arm-PCR amplification of CDR3 regions. Before sequencing, the PCR products underwent gel purification. Per the authors' processing: Across samples, 55 to 80 TRBV and 13 to 15 TRBJ segments were identified and used for gene usage analysis of CDR3 amino acid clonotypes. COPE and FqMerger were used to merge the filtered high-quality paired reads into contigs. Contigs were aligned with BLAST to IMGT TRBV, TRBD and TRBJ reference genes, and CDR3 was defined per IMGT. Any clonotype with a frequency above 0.1% was counted as a highly expanded clone. Shannon entropy was used to measure repertoire diversity, and the Gini coefficient was used to measure V-J evenness. A clonotype was considered public if more than one individual shared it. TCRdb reran the public reads through fastp at Q25 and MiXCR, keeping productive beta chains. Every entry covers one CDR3 protein and lists the most common genes and DNA from its rows. TCRdb, rather than the study authors, made the V and J calls. This sample holds under 500,000 distinct CDR3 sequences; 15% to 20% were observed only once. The biggest ten clones account for roughly 10% of the sample.

The time point label, as the study defines it: newly diagnosed GD, antithyroid drugs for less than 3 months. For both TCR sequencing and RNA sequencing, RNA was extracted from PBMCs in TRIzol. The diagnosis of Graves' disease was made according to American Thyroid Association guidelines. The patients came from an endocrinology department in Xi'an, China. Each patient gave approximately 10 milliliters of peripheral blood, collected in an EDTA anticoagulant tube. Ficoll Paque Plus density gradient separation was used to isolate PBMCs, and no further T cell sorting was done. RNA quality was checked with an Agilent 2100 Bioanalyzer and agarose gel, and concentration with a NanoDrop 2000. These data were also reused for a study on T cells in Graves' hyperthyroidism and ophthalmopathy. As noted in the second study: Stable Graves' hyperthyroidism was defined as the absence of progression to ophthalmopathy over 18 months of follow-up. Hyperthyroidism patients were newly diagnosed, had a disease duration of under 2 months, and were aged 18 to 65 years. Exclusion was applied to patients with uncontrolled infections, other autoimmune diseases, pregnancy or lactation. Clinical symptoms, serum thyroxine and TRAb, thyroid ultrasound, and orbital computed tomography formed the basis for the diagnoses. The first round of RT-PCR for the TCR CDR3 was performed with the HTBI primer set and the Qiagen OneStep RT-PCR kit. Most expanded thyroid clonotypes (frequency above 0.001) were also detected in blood, suggesting blood repertoires may reflect thyroid immune responses. A model built on a 13 V-J signature distinguished ophthalmopathy from stable hyperthyroidism, reaching around 88% sensitivity and around 81% specificity in cross-validation and 80%/75% in testing. In validation, the model predicted progression to ophthalmopathy a median of 6.5 months before onset, with about 70% sensitivity and more than 72% specificity. To identify TCR V-J signatures that set the groups apart, the researchers used a discovery cohort of 95 to 100 patients, made up of under 50 with Graves' ophthalmopathy and approximately 57 with stable Graves' hyperthyroidism. Prospective prediction of ophthalmopathy was tested in an independent validation cohort of some 20 hyperthyroidism patients and 17 patients who later progressed to ophthalmopathy. The roughly 100 discovery patients were divided at random into training and test sets in a 7:3 ratio. Thyroid tissue and blood T-cell repertoires from about six Graves' hyperthyroidism patients were also compared in the study. After sampling, hyperthyroidism patients received methimazole starting at 30 mg daily, and ophthalmopathy patients received high-dose intravenous methylprednisolone. A second multiplex PCR round built the libraries, followed by size selection and purification. Paired-end sequencing of the libraries was performed with 100 bp reads on an Illumina HiSeq2000. Raw data were processed with SOAPnuke, discarding reads with adapters, uncalled bases, mean Phred below 15, or no exact constant-primer or identifier match. COPE v1.2.5 was used to merge high-quality paired reads, and clonotypes were defined as unique nucleotide sequences. MiTCR v1.1 was used to align the clonotypes against IMGT TRBV, TRBD and TRBJ reference segments. Only V-J combinations with frequency above 0.0001, covering about 99% of repertoires, were analysed. A TCS score was defined as the ratio of F50 (clonal expansion) to E x V (chaos), with BLOSUM62-based TCRdist applied between CDR3 peptides within each V-J. Welch's t-statistics and random forest reduced roughly 540 V-J features to 13, which were used in a naive Bayes classifier (R e1071). No statistical method was used to fix the sample size in advance, and group allocation was not hidden from the investigators. According to the paper, TCR Vbeta CDR3 sequencing was carried out on some 130 peripheral blood samples, which came from 40 to 45 ophthalmopathy, approximately 78 hyperthyroidism and roughly 17 progressor patients.

This receptor chain uses TRBV27 and TRBJ2-7; no D gene call is confident. This TCR was recovered from a woman aged 25 to 39 with Graves disease. Donor details come from another sample of the same person, matched by shared clones. Sequencing was performed on peripheral blood mononuclear cells (PBMCs), taken at new diagnosis, from a patient treated with antithyroid drugs. The nucleotides read TGTGCCAGCAGTTTAAAGGGATTTGGGGACGAGCAGTACTTC. Protein translation: CASSLKGFGDEQYF.